The 14 T cell receptor beta chains presented below share a single source sample, sequenced in a study of blood T cells in healthy people across ages. Through a sample-barcoded 5' primer and a J-beta primer mix, a second PCR was run for about 7 to 12 cycles. TCRdb reprocessed the 5' RACE reads with MiXCR, giving one entry per CDR3 protein. The table includes around 1,000,000 distinct CDR3 sequences, around 27% detected once. These data also featured in a second study, about T cells of mothers and their children.

The sample was blood. These TCRs come from a girl aged 2 to 9 in good health.

The chain carries TRBV21-1 and TRBJ2-7; TRBD1 reflects the table's D call only, with no check against the DNA. TRBV21-1 is a listed pseudogene. The CDR3 is made up of 13 amino acids. Here the CDR3 reads CARVTGSAGEQYF. DNA for the CDR3: TGTGCCAGGGTGACAGGGAGTGCAGGCGAGCAGTACTTC.

The chain couples TRBV18 to TRBJ2-3; no definite D call. Deletions cut 6 bases from V and 0 bases from J, with 10 bases between. The germline CDR1 and CDR2 sequences are KGHSH and LQKENI. This CDR3 is 14 amino acids long. CDR3 region: CASSPVSSTDTQYF. The CDR3 bases are TGTGCCAGCTCTCCCGTTTCTAGCACAGATACGCAGTATTTT.

The rearrangement links TRBV5-1 to TRBJ2-1; 11 bases agree with TRBD2. This CDR3 region has 16 residues. The V gene's germline CDR1 is SGHRS and CDR2 YFSETQ. With 2 bases clipped from V and 5 bases from J, the junction kept 6 bases outside the gene matches. The CDR3 region has the DNA TGCGCCAGCAGCTTCCGACTAGCGGGGCTTGACAATGAGCAGTTCTTC. Encoded protein: CASSFRLAGLDNEQFF. The whole variable domain, filled in from reference TRBV5-1 and TRBJ2-1, reads KAGVTQTPRYLIKTRGQQVTLSCSPISGHRSVSWYQQTPGQGLQFLFEYFSETQRNKGNFPGRFSGRQFSNSRSEMNVSTLELGDSALYLCASSFRLAGLDNEQFFGPGTRLTVL.

This clonotype has just a few counts. The rearrangement links TRBV7-3 to TRBJ2-7, with 7 bases identical to TRBD1. The ends lost 4 bases at V and 6 bases at J; junction bases unmatched: 9. Germline V gene sequence: CDR1 SGHTA, CDR2 FQGTGA. The CDR3 is 14 amino acids. The CDR3 region has the DNA TGTGCCAGCAGCTGGACAGGCCATGGCGGCGAGCAGTACTTC. Amino acid sequence: CASSWTGHGGEQYF.

The chain combines TRBV5-1 with TRBJ2-2, with no clear D. The CDR3 runs 16 residues. Germline V CDR1 and CDR2: SGHRS, YFSETQ. Trimming stripped 0 bases from V and 1 base from J, with 10 bases between. DNA of the CDR3: TGCGCCAGCAGCTTGGAGGCAGCTATGAACACCGGGGAGCTGTTTTTT. It codes for CASSLEAAMNTGELFF.

There are a few counts of this clonotype. This rearrangement joins TRBV18 to TRBJ2-7, with 8 bases fitting TRBD1. V was clipped by 2 bases and J by 5 bases; unmatched bases: 14. Germline V CDR1 and CDR2: KGHSH, LQKENI. The CDR3 extends over 17 amino acids. CDR3 bases: TGTGCCAGCTCACCAAAAATCTCGACAGGGGAGGCGGACGAGCAGTACTTC. It yields the protein CASSPKISTGEADEQYF.

This chain uses TRBV7-9 with TRBJ2-5; tentatively, D is TRBD1 (5 bases). V lost 1 base and J lost 11, with 17 bases in between. Germline CDR1 is SEHNR and CDR2 is FQNEAQ (reference sequence). This CDR3 is built from 14 residues. The CDR3 is CASSLEGRATRQYF. The CDR3 DNA reads as TGTGCCAGCAGCTTAGAGGGCAGGGCAACAAGACAGTACTTC.

The chain is built from TRBV7-2 and TRBJ1-3; D is uncertain. The CDR3 consists of 15 residues. V was clipped by 5 bases and J by 4 bases, with 15 bases between them. Per the germline V gene, CDR1 is SGHTA and CDR2 is FQGNSA. In nucleotides, the CDR3 is TGTGCCAGCAGCGTCCGGCCTTTGGAAGGAAACACCATATATTTT. Protein: CASSVRPLEGNTIYF.

This clonotype showed up just once. The chain recombines TRBV4-1 with TRBJ2-1; the D gene is possibly TRBD2 (5 bases). CDR1 is MGHRA, CDR2 YSYEKL, per germline. V dropped 1 base and J dropped 12 bases, with 7 bases sitting between them. The CDR3 runs 11 residues. CDR3 sequence reads: CASSQGRGQFF. Here the CDR3 DNA reads TGCGCCAGCAGCCAAGGTCGGGGGCAGTTCTTC.

In this sample, this clonotype turned up many times. The chain uses TRBV4-3 and TRBJ2-3; 8 positions agree with TRBD2. CDR1 is LGHNA, CDR2 YSLEER, per germline. V lost 0 bases, J lost 4 bases, and 6 bases stayed unmatched. The CDR3 consists of 16 residues. This CDR3 reads CASSQEQAGVSDTQYF. The CDR3 DNA sequence: TGCGCCAGCAGCCAAGAGCAAGCGGGGGTGTCAGATACGCAGTATTTT.

J is TRBJ2-5 and V is TRBV20-1; D gene unclear. The DNA end lines up better with TRBJ2-7; the J call may be wrong. The germline V gene encodes CDR1 DFQATT and CDR2 SNEGSKA (reference sequence). The CDR3 sequence is 13 residues long. Here the CDR3 DNA reads TGCAGTGCTAGACCCAATCCGTGGGGCGAGCAGTACTTC. It encodes CSARPNPWGEQYF.

This clonotype was counted a few times. Here the CDR3 DNA reads TGTGCCAGCAGTTCGACAGGGCTGGTAGAGACCCAGTACTTC. Amino acids: CASSSTGLVETQYF. The gene calls are TRBV28 and TRBJ2-5; 7 bases are shared with TRBD1. This CDR3 has 14 residues. Per germline, CDR1 MDHEN and CDR2 SYDVKM. V shed 4 bases, J shed 4 bases, and the junction held 6 bases outside the gene matches. Drawing the rest from reference TRBV28 and TRBJ2-5, the complete variable domain is DVKVTQSSRYLVKRTGEKVFLECVQDMDHENMFWYRQDPGLGLRLIYFSYDVKMKEKGDIPEGYSVSREKKERFSLILESASTNQTSMYLCASSSTGLVETQYFGPGTRLLVL.

This clonotype was observed a few times. The V and J genes are TRBV4-2 and TRBJ2-5; D is possibly TRBD1 or TRBD2 (5 bases each). CDR1 and CDR2 (germline): LGHNA, YNFKEQ. V gave up 1 base and J gave up 1 base, with 10 bases separating them. The CDR3 is 15 amino acids. The CDR3, as DNA: TGTGCCAGCAGCCAAGTTTTAGGGACCCAAGAGACCCAGTACTTC. Its protein product is CASSQVLGTQETQYF.

This clonotype was observed a handful of times. For the CDR3, the DNA is TGTGCCAGCAGCTTAGATACTTCAACTGAAGCTTTCTTT. Its translation is CASSLDTSTEAFF. J is TRBJ1-1 and V is TRBV11-2; D gene ambiguous. The CDR3 loop spans 13 amino acids. Trimming removed 0 bases from V and 5 bases from J, with 7 bases in between. Germline V gene data show CDR1 as SGHAT and CDR2 as FQNNGV.